Each of the 32 T cell receptor beta chains below was sequenced from the same sample in a study of T cell changes during pregnancy in multiple sclerosis. Profiled with immunoSEQ multiplex PCR; TCRdb holds only in-frame clones, not every one. The sample has tens of thousands of clones, roughly nine tenths seen once; the top ten hold about 0.8%. This sample comprised CD4+ T cells from peripheral blood mononuclear cells, obtained in the first trimester of pregnancy. These receptors were collected from a female donor with multiple sclerosis, enrolled in a pregnancy study.

The chain recombines TRBV5-1 with TRBJ2-2, with a weak D call TRBD1 (5 bases). This CDR3 contains 15 residues. Germline CDR1 reads SGHRS; CDR2 reads YFSETQ. V dropped 6 bases and J dropped 0 bases, with 12 bases sitting between them. This chain's CDR3 is CASTGKATNTGELFF. Here the CDR3 DNA reads TGCGCCAGCACAGGGAAGGCGACGAACACCGGGGAGCTGTTTTTT.

The chain combines TRBV5-5 with TRBJ1-4, with D perhaps matching TRBD1 (6 bases). This CDR3 is built from 15 residues. CDR1 and CDR2 (germline): SGHKS, YYEKEE (reference sequence). The germline V and J ends were trimmed by 0 bases and 4 bases, with 10 bases remaining between them. CDR3 bases: TGTGCCAGCAGCTTGGTAACAGGGAGTAATGAAAAACTGTTTTTT. Protein: CASSLVTGSNEKLFF. The full variable domain, in which reference TRBV5-5 and TRBJ1-4 provide the parts outside the CDR3, is DAGVTQSPTHLIKTRGQQVTLRCSPISGHKSVSWYQQVLGQGPQFIFQYYEKEERGRGNFPDRFSARQFPNYSSELNVNALLLGDSALYLCASSLVTGSNEKLFFGSGTQLSVL.

V usage is TRBV7-2 and J usage is TRBJ1-3, with D perhaps matching TRBD1 (5 bases). This CDR3 is 15 amino acids long. The V end lost 8 bases, the J end lost 4 bases, and 18 bases lay between the germline ends. Germline V gene data show CDR1 as SGHTA and CDR2 as FQGNSA. The CDR3 nucleotides read TGTGCCAGCTTAAGTGGGCCAGGGAGGGGAAACACCATATATTTT. It codes for CASLSGPGRGNTIYF.

J is TRBJ2-1 and V is TRBV5-4; TRBD2 agrees at 14 bases. The CDR3 runs to 18 residues. Germline V lookup: CDR1 SGHNT, CDR2 YYREEE (reference sequence). Trimming cost V 4 bases and J 1 base; bases outside gene matches: 7. CDR3 residues: CASSTGGLAGGSYNEQFF. DNA of the CDR3: TGTGCCAGCAGCACAGGAGGACTAGCGGGGGGTTCCTACAATGAGCAGTTCTTC.

The V and J genes are TRBV10-3 and TRBJ1-2; 8 bases fit TRBD1. Germline V gene data show CDR1 as ENHRY and CDR2 as SYGVKD. V gave up 2 bases and J gave up 4 bases; unmatched junction bases: 9. The CDR3 has 16 residues. For the CDR3, the DNA is TGTGCCATCAGTGAGCCCCGGACAGGGAAAAGCTATGGCTACACCTTC. It codes for CAISEPRTGKSYGYTF.

This chain uses TRBV19 with TRBJ2-3; TRBD1 matches 8 bases. Germline lookup yields CDR1 LNHDA and CDR2 SQIVND (reference sequence). The CDR3 runs 15 residues. Unmatched junction bases numbered 6, after V lost 4 bases and J lost 3 bases. For the CDR3, the DNA is TGTGCCAGTAGTACTCCGGGACAGGTAACAGATACGCAGTATTTT. As protein: CASSTPGQVTDTQYF.

This clone has only one observation. The gene calls are TRBV5-4 and TRBJ2-7; possibly TRBD2 for D (6 bases). Germline CDR1 and CDR2: SGHNT and YYREEE (reference sequence). The V end lost 6 bases, the J end lost 3 bases, and 13 bases lay between the germline ends. This CDR3 has 13 residues. The CDR3 DNA is TGTGCCAGCACTGCCGGGAGTGGCTACGAGCAGTACTTC. Encoded protein: CASTAGSGYEQYF.

The CDR3 protein is CASSPHEEGRDQPQHF. For the CDR3, the DNA is TGCGCCAGCAGCCCTCATGAAGAAGGGAGAGATCAGCCCCAGCATTTT. This sequence joins TRBV4-1 and TRBJ1-5, with D unclear. The germline CDR1 and CDR2 sequences are MGHRA and YSYEKL. The CDR3 runs to 16 residues. Trimming took off 4 bases at V and 5 bases at J, with 18 bases between the two ends.

The rearrangement uses TRBV30 and TRBJ1-2, with 12 positions matching TRBD1. From germline, CDR1 is GTSNPN and CDR2 SVGIG (reference sequence). The CDR3 runs 16 residues. V gave up 4 bases and J gave up 3 bases; unmatched junction bases: 9. CDR3 amino acids: CAWTETGTGGYYGYTF. The CDR3 coding sequence is TGTGCCTGGACCGAAACCGGGACAGGGGGCTACTATGGCTACACCTTC.

This chain connects TRBV19 to TRBJ2-1; possible D gene TRBD2, 6 bases. CDR3 size: 16 residues. Germline V gives CDR1 LNHDA, CDR2 SQIVND (reference sequence). Trimming cost V 3 bases and J 9 bases, with 21 bases left between them. The CDR3 here is CASSIGEDLYGSEQFF. In nucleotides, the CDR3 is TGTGCCAGTAGTATCGGAGAGGACCTATACGGGAGTGAGCAGTTCTTC.

The chain joins TRBV6-5 to TRBJ2-7, with D perhaps TRBD1 (5 bases). Germline lookup yields CDR1 MNHEY and CDR2 SVGAGI. V was pared by 4 bases and J by 1 base, with 14 bases between. The length of the CDR3 is 15 residues. The CDR3 reads CASSLATKGSYEQYF. In DNA, the CDR3 is TGTGCCAGCAGTTTAGCCACTAAGGGGTCCTACGAGCAGTACTTC.

The chain has TRBV2 and TRBJ1-2; TRBD1 matches 9 bases. V dropped 5 bases and J dropped 6; count of bases not matched to a gene: 13. CDR1 SNHLY and CDR2 FYNNEI come from the germline V gene. This CDR3 spans 16 amino acids. The CDR3 sequence is CASSLPGQGIENGYTF. The DNA of the CDR3 is TGTGCCAGCAGTTTACCGGGACAGGGTATTGAGAATGGCTACACCTTC.

This clone was observed a few times. The chain combines TRBV5-4 with TRBJ1-1; D gene unclear. The ends were cut back, 4 bases at V and 0 bases at J, with 7 bases in the middle. Germline assignment: CDR1 SGHNT and CDR2 YYREEE (reference sequence). CDR3 length: 13 amino acids. In DNA, the CDR3 is TGTGCCAGCAGCACTGAAATGAACACTGAAGCTTTCTTT. Its protein product is CASSTEMNTEAFF.

The chain couples TRBV7-2 to TRBJ2-7, with TRBD2 matching over 10 bases. The CDR3 runs to 16 residues. V trimming: 2 bases; J trimming: 2 bases; junction bases outside the gene matches: 6. Germline lookup yields CDR1 SGHTA and CDR2 FQGNSA. As DNA, the CDR3 is TGTGCCAGCAGCTTACGGATAGCGGGGGGACCCTACGAGCAGTACTTC. Residues: CASSLRIAGGPYEQYF.

This sequence joins TRBV28 and TRBJ2-1; TRBD1 matches at 8 bases. CDR1 and CDR2 from the germline V gene are MDHEN and SYDVKM. V trimming: 9 bases; J trimming: 9 bases; junction bases outside the gene matches: 10. This CDR3 region has 13 residues. The CDR3 bases are TGTGCCAGTTTGGAACAGGGGGACGCTGAGCAGTTCTTC. Its protein product is CASLEQGDAEQFF.

This rearrangement joins TRBV30 to TRBJ1-2; TRBD1 matches at 7 bases. The CDR3 is 13 residues long. V dropped 0 bases and J dropped 8; count of bases not matched to a gene: 6. The germline CDR1 and CDR2 sequences are GTSNPN and SVGIG (reference sequence). CDR3 residues: CAWSVRGGDGYTF. DNA of the CDR3: TGTGCCTGGAGTGTAAGAGGGGGCGACGGCTACACCTTC. The full variable domain, with the rest looked up from reference TRBV30 and TRBJ1-2, is SQTIHQWPATLVQPVGSPLSLECTVEGTSNPNLYWYRQAAGRGLQLLFYSVGIGQISSEVPQNLSASRPQDRQFILSSKKLLLSDSGFYLCAWSVRGGDGYTFGSGTRLTVV.

V gene TRBV6-5 combines with J gene TRBJ1-1; the match to TRBD1 covers 7 bases. This CDR3 region has 14 residues. Germline V gene sequence: CDR1 MNHEY, CDR2 SVGAGI. Trimming at V came to 8 bases and at J to 1 base, leaving 7 bases not matched to a gene. CDR3 sequence reads: CASCIRGPNTEAFF. The CDR3 DNA reads as TGTGCCAGCTGTATAAGGGGGCCGAACACTGAAGCTTTCTTT.

The chain couples TRBV29-1 to TRBJ2-3, with D perhaps matching TRBD2 (6 bases). CDR3 length: 12 amino acids. Trimming stripped 7 bases from V and 2 bases from J, with 10 bases between. Germline CDR1 SQVTM, CDR2 ANQGSEA. The CDR3 nucleotides read TGCAGCGGGAGGGCAGACACAGATACGCAGTATTTT. This gives the protein CSGRADTDTQYF.

This clone came up a few times. This chain uses TRBV6-1 with TRBJ1-3, with D uncertain. Germline CDR1 and CDR2: MNHNS and SASEGT. The germline V and J ends were trimmed by 7 bases and 2 bases, with 9 bases remaining between them. The CDR3 runs 13 residues. CDR3 nucleotide sequence: TGTGCCAGCACGGGTGTCACTGGAAACACCATATATTTT. This translates into CASTGVTGNTIYF.

This chain joins TRBV4-1 and TRBJ2-5, with 10 bases fitting TRBD2. From germline, CDR1 is MGHRA and CDR2 YSYEKL. The CDR3 spans 15 residues. Trimming took 3 bases from V and 3 from J; bases not matched to a gene: 4. This chain's CDR3 is CASSHLSGGKETQYF. CDR3 nucleotides: TGCGCCAGCAGCCACCTTAGCGGGGGGAAAGAGACCCAGTACTTC.

This chain links TRBV6-4 with TRBJ1-5; 8 bases match TRBD1. V dropped 2 bases and J dropped 7; count of bases not matched to a gene: 1. CDR3 length: 13 residues. From germline, CDR1 is MRHNA and CDR2 SNTAGT. As DNA, the CDR3 is TGTGCCAGCAGTGACCGACAGGGGCAGCCCCAGCATTTT. It specifies CASSDRQGQPQHF.

The chain joins TRBV10-3 to TRBJ1-6; 8 bases agree with TRBD1. Germline trimming cut 8 bases from V and 7 bases from J; bases unmatched to any gene: 7. Per the germline V gene, CDR1 is ENHRY and CDR2 is SYGVKD. The length of the CDR3 is 14 residues. In DNA, the CDR3 is TGTGCCATCGGGGGCAGGGGGCAAAATTCACCCCTCCACTTT. It specifies CAIGGRGQNSPLHF.

This chain connects TRBV18 to TRBJ1-2; D not certain. The CDR3 has 17 residues. V lost 8 bases to trimming and J lost 0 bases, with 22 bases between them. Per the germline V gene, CDR1 is KGHSH and CDR2 is LQKENI. CDR3 sequence (DNA): TGTGCCAGCCGGAGGACTTCGGCTATCGAAGCTAACTATGGCTACACCTTC. Protein product: CASRRTSAIEANYGYTF.

This clone was detected only a few times. The chain recombines TRBV7-3 with TRBJ1-6, with D possibly being TRBD1 (5 bases). The V and J ends lost 5 bases and 13 bases respectively, with 18 bases between them. CDR1 SGHTA and CDR2 FQGTGA come from the germline V gene. This CDR3 spans 14 amino acids. CDR3 protein: CASSTGTWGSPLHF. CDR3 nucleotides: TGTGCCAGCAGCACGGGGACTTGGGGCTCTCCCCTCCACTTT.

The chain combines TRBV7-2 with TRBJ2-7, with a possible D match to TRBD1 (5 bases). Between the trimmed V and J ends, which lost 5 bases and 2 bases, there was a span of 16 bases. The CDR3 has 15 residues. Germline V gene sequence: CDR1 SGHTA, CDR2 FQGNSA. The CDR3 is CASSISGQGAYEQYF. CDR3 nucleotide sequence: TGTGCCAGCAGCATATCAGGGCAAGGGGCCTACGAGCAGTACTTC. Full variable domain (rest looked up from reference TRBV7-2 and TRBJ2-7): GAGVSQSPSNKVTEKGKDVELRCDPISGHTALYWYRQSLGQGLEFLIYFQGNSAPDKSGLPSDRFSAERTGGSVSTLTIQRTQQEDSAVYLCASSISGQGAYEQYFGPGTRLTVT.

This chain uses TRBV2 with TRBJ2-3; 12 bases are shared with TRBD2. Trimming removed 4 bases from V and 8 bases from J; junction bases left unmatched: 7. The CDR3 sequence is 15 residues long. Per the germline V gene, CDR1 is SNHLY and CDR2 is FYNNEI. The CDR3 sequence: CASSGGLAGFGTQYF. For the CDR3, the DNA is TGTGCCAGCAGTGGGGGACTAGCGGGTTTTGGTACGCAGTATTTT.

The V and J genes are TRBV2 and TRBJ1-2; 7 nucleotides match TRBD1. The CDR3 runs to 12 residues. With 6 bases clipped from V and 4 bases from J, the junction kept 2 bases outside the gene matches. Germline V gene lookup returns CDR1 SNHLY and CDR2 FYNNEI. For the CDR3, the DNA is TGTGCCAGCAGATCAGGGGGCTATGGCTACACCTTC. It codes for CASRSGGYGYTF.

CDR3 in DNA: TGTGCCAGCAGCCTGGACAGGCGAAAAGCCAAAAACATTCAGTACTTC. It codes for CASSLDRRKAKNIQYF. The chain combines TRBV7-2 with TRBJ2-4; TRBD1 agrees at 7 bases. Germline V gene data show CDR1 as SGHTA and CDR2 as FQGNSA. V lost 5 bases to trimming and J lost 0 bases; unmatched junction nucleotides: 7. The length of the CDR3 is 16 residues.

The chain employs TRBV19 and TRBJ1-5; D is possibly TRBD1 (6 bases). CDR3 length: 15 residues. Germline V gene sequence: CDR1 LNHDA, CDR2 SQIVND (reference sequence). Trimming stripped 1 base from V and 9 bases from J, with 16 bases between. CDR3 loop: CASSIGTAAQGPQHF. In DNA form, the CDR3 reads TGTGCCAGTAGTATAGGGACGGCGGCACAGGGGCCCCAGCATTTT.

This chain links TRBV7-9 with TRBJ2-4; TRBD1 might be the D (5 bases). This CDR3 has 14 amino acids. Germline V gene sequence: CDR1 SEHNR, CDR2 FQNEAQ (reference sequence). V was trimmed by 3 bases and J by 6 bases, leaving 12 bases between them. The CDR3 bases are TGTGCCAGCAGCTTTGGTCAGGGCTCAAACATTCAGTACTTC. Translating gives CASSFGQGSNIQYF. The full variable domain, in which reference TRBV7-9 and TRBJ2-4 provide the parts outside the CDR3, is DTGVSQNPRHKITKRGQNVTFRCDPISEHNRLYWYRQTLGQGPEFLTYFQNEAQLEKSRLLSDRFSAERPKGSFSTLEIQRTEQGDSAMYLCASSFGQGSNIQYFGAGTRLSVL.

This clone has just one count. The V gene is TRBV6-6, the J gene TRBJ2-3; 8 bases are a match to TRBD1. This CDR3 comprises 15 residues. The germline V gene has CDR1 MNHNY and CDR2 SVGAGI (reference sequence). V lost 6 bases and J lost 6; bases outside the gene matches: 11. The CDR3 sequence is CASRNLRTGMDTQYF. In DNA, the CDR3 is TGTGCCAGCAGGAACCTTAGGACAGGGATGGATACGCAGTATTTT.

J is TRBJ2-3 and V is TRBV11-1, with a tentative D call TRBD1 (5 bases). The CDR3 length is 15 residues. Trimming left V 0 bases short and J 6 bases short, with 13 bases between. CDR1 and CDR2 from the germline V gene are SGHAT and FQDESV (reference sequence). CDR3 sequence (DNA): TGTGCCAGCAGCTTAGCGGGCAGGGTCAGCGATACGCAGTATTTT. It specifies CASSLAGRVSDTQYF.